Below are 32 T cell receptor beta chains sequenced from a single sample in a study of OX40 agonist ivuxolimab in advanced cancers. TCRdb's copy holds only in-frame clones and misses some; the assay was immunoSEQ multiplex PCR. The sample consists of roughly 92,000 clones, approximately 88% of them appearing once. The sample was CD4+ or CD8+ T cells sorted from blood, taken in a trial of the OX40 agonist ivuxolimab. Every receptor here comes from an adult with an advanced solid tumor such as melanoma, head and neck, liver or kidney cancer.

The V gene is TRBV30, the J gene TRBJ1-5, with TRBD1 matching over 7 bases. J gave up 5 bases and V 1 base, and 5 bases lay outside the gene matches. The germline CDR1 and CDR2 sequences are GTSNPN and SVGIG (reference sequence). The length of the CDR3 is 14 residues. CDR3 sequence reads: CAWSGNRGDQPQHF. CDR3 coding DNA: TGTGCCTGGAGTGGTAACAGGGGTGATCAGCCCCAGCATTTT.

The chain carries TRBV10-3 and TRBJ1-1; tentatively, D is TRBD1 (6 bases). V dropped 4 bases and J dropped 5 bases, with 17 bases sitting between them. The CDR3 extends over 15 amino acids. Germline V gene sequence: CDR1 ENHRY, CDR2 SYGVKD. DNA of the CDR3: TGTGCCATCAGTGTAGGGGGGCATCGTGGGACTGAAGCTTTCTTT. Its protein is CAISVGGHRGTEAFF.

The gene calls are TRBV20-1 and TRBJ2-7; unclear D gene. Germline assignment: CDR1 DFQATT and CDR2 SNEGSKA (reference sequence). V was pared by 6 bases and J by 1 base, with 7 bases between. The CDR3 runs 11 residues. This CDR3 reads CSAQSSYEQYF. The CDR3 coding sequence is TGCAGTGCCCAATCGTCCTACGAGCAGTACTTC.

V and J are TRBV28 and TRBJ1-4; no firm D call. The germline V gene encodes CDR1 MDHEN and CDR2 SYDVKM. V lost 5 bases, J lost 0 bases, and 13 bases lay in between. The CDR3 spans 16 residues. DNA for the CDR3: TGTGCCAGCAGTACCTCCCACGGTGCAACTAATGAAAAACTGTTTTTT. This encodes CASSTSHGATNEKLFF. Using reference TRBV28 and TRBJ1-4 for the parts outside the CDR3, the full variable domain is DVKVTQSSRYLVKRTGEKVFLECVQDMDHENMFWYRQDPGLGLRLIYFSYDVKMKEKGDIPEGYSVSREKKERFSLILESASTNQTSMYLCASSTSHGATNEKLFFGSGTQLSVL.

The CDR3 loop is CSVGGGDYGYTF. Written as DNA, the CDR3 is TGCAGCGTTGGTGGGGGCGATTATGGCTACACCTTC. V is TRBV29-1 and J is TRBJ1-2; TRBD1 might be the D (6 bases). The CDR3 is 12 amino acids. V was shortened by 4 bases and J by 5 bases, with 11 bases between the two germline ends. The germline V gene has CDR1 SQVTM and CDR2 ANQGSEA.

The chain recombines TRBV6-5 with TRBJ2-7, with D hard to call. The CDR3 is 11 amino acids. Per the germline V gene, CDR1 is MNHEY and CDR2 is SVGAGI. Between the trimmed V and J ends, which lost 7 bases and 3 bases, there was a span of 7 bases. The CDR3 nucleotides read TGTGCCAGCACTTTTCTCTACGAGCAGTACTTC. Translation: CASTFLYEQYF.

The chain carries TRBV6-5 and TRBJ2-1; no clear D gene. Germline CDR1 reads MNHEY; CDR2 reads SVGAGI. This CDR3 contains 11 residues. Trimming pared 5 bases from V and 9 bases from J, leaving 8 bases between. The CDR3 nucleotides read TGTGCCAGCAGTGAGAAGGGTGAGCAGTTCTTC. The encoded protein is CASSEKGEQFF.

This sequence joins TRBV30 and TRBJ2-3; D may be TRBD2 (7 bases). V was pared by 2 bases and J by 2 bases, with 17 bases between. This CDR3 is 16 amino acids long. Germline values: CDR1 GTSNPN, CDR2 SVGIG (reference sequence). The CDR3 reads CAWSLSTGGPTDTQYF. DNA for the CDR3: TGTGCCTGGAGTCTATCCACCGGGGGGCCCACAGATACGCAGTATTTT.

The V gene is TRBV5-1, the J gene TRBJ1-6; no definite D call. The germline gives CDR1 SGHRS, CDR2 YFSETQ. Trimming left V 0 bases short and J 5 bases short, with 9 bases between. The length of the CDR3 is 15 residues. The CDR3 region has the DNA TGCGCCAGCAGCTTGGTTGCTGCTAATAATTCACCCCTCCACTTT. Its protein is CASSLVAANNSPLHF.

V and J are TRBV11-2 and TRBJ1-2, with D unresolved. V dropped 5 bases and J dropped 4 bases, with 8 bases sitting between them. This CDR3 is 12 amino acids long. Germline CDR1 SGHAT, CDR2 FQNNGV. The CDR3 DNA is TGTGCCAGCAGCCCCGACGGCTATGGCTACACCTTC. Its protein product is CASSPDGYGYTF.

The J gene is TRBJ1-2, the V gene TRBV4-2; D uncertain. From germline, CDR1 is LGHNA and CDR2 YNFKEQ. Trimming took off 7 bases at V and 3 bases at J, with 12 bases between the two ends. There are 13 residues in the CDR3. In nucleotides, the CDR3 is TGTGCCAGCACGGCAAACACAGACTATGGCTACACCTTC. Its protein product is CASTANTDYGYTF.

The chain carries TRBV5-1 and TRBJ2-1; possibly TRBD1 for D (6 bases). Per the germline V gene, CDR1 is SGHRS and CDR2 is YFSETQ. The CDR3 has 15 residues. The ends were cut back, 2 bases at V and 2 bases at J, with 11 bases in the middle. The CDR3 is CASSFRGDTYNEQFF. CDR3 nucleotides: TGCGCCAGCAGCTTCAGGGGTGACACCTACAATGAGCAGTTCTTC.

CDR3 in amino acids: CASSQVLSLTYEQYF. The CDR3 DNA reads as TGTGCCAGCAGCCAAGTTTTGTCTCTTACCTACGAGCAGTACTTC. V and J are TRBV4-2 and TRBJ2-7, with D unresolved. Germline V CDR1 and CDR2: LGHNA, YNFKEQ. The V end was cut by 1 base, the J end by 2 bases, with 12 bases between. The CDR3 covers 15 residues.

Only a few counts were recorded for this clone. The gene calls are TRBV9 and TRBJ1-4; no reliable D call. Germline V gene data show CDR1 as SGDLS and CDR2 as YYNGEE. V was trimmed by 4 bases and J by 0 bases, leaving 13 bases between them. The CDR3 has 16 amino acids. CDR3 bases: TGTGCCAGCAGCCCAGCCCTAGTTGCAACTAATGAAAAACTGTTTTTT. Protein sequence: CASSPALVATNEKLFF.

The rearrangement uses TRBV18 and TRBJ2-1, with 12 bases aligning to TRBD2. Germline V CDR1 and CDR2: KGHSH, LQKENI. The CDR3 runs to 16 residues. The trim removed 2 bases at V and 4 bases at J, leaving 3 bases unmatched. CDR3 sequence: CASSPTTSGRYNEQFF. The CDR3 coding sequence is TGTGCCAGCTCACCAACGACTAGCGGGAGATACAATGAGCAGTTCTTC.

This chain connects TRBV9 to TRBJ1-2; D unclear. Germline CDR1 SGDLS, CDR2 YYNGEE. Trimming pared 0 bases from V and 2 bases from J, leaving 8 bases between. This CDR3 comprises 14 residues. CDR3 nucleotides: TGTGCCAGCAGCGTAGTCGGAGGAAACTATGGCTACACCTTC. This sequence encodes CASSVVGGNYGYTF.

The rearrangement joins TRBV19 to TRBJ2-1, with TRBD2 as a possible D gene (5 bases). The V gene lost 1 base and the J gene lost 6 bases, with 7 bases spanning the gap. Germline V lookup: CDR1 LNHDA, CDR2 SQIVND (reference sequence). This CDR3 spans 13 amino acids. The CDR3 loop reads CASSIARANEQFF. CDR3 DNA sequence: TGTGCCAGTAGTATAGCGAGGGCCAATGAGCAGTTCTTC.

V usage is TRBV7-6 and J usage is TRBJ2-1, with a possible D match to TRBD1 (5 bases). Germline CDR1 SGHVS, CDR2 FNYEAQ. The CDR3 sequence is 12 residues long. V lost 4 bases, J lost 8 bases, and 9 bases lay in between. The CDR3, as DNA: TGTGCCAGCAGCTCCAGGGCGTATGAGCAGTTCTTC. Protein: CASSSRAYEQFF. Using reference TRBV7-6 and TRBJ2-1 for the parts outside the CDR3, the full variable domain is GAGVSQSPRYKVTKRGQDVALRCDPISGHVSLYWYRQALGQGPEFLTYFNYEAQQDKSGLPNDRFSAERPEGSISTLTIQRTEQRDSAMYRCASSSRAYEQFFGPGTRLTVL.

CDR3 sequence: CASSLFRGRYGYTF. In DNA, the CDR3 is TGTGCCAGCAGCTTATTCCGGGGCCGCTATGGCTACACCTTC. The chain is built from TRBV5-4 and TRBJ1-2, with D perhaps TRBD1 (5 bases). V was shortened by 2 bases and J by 4 bases, with 12 bases between the two germline ends. CDR3 length: 14 amino acids. CDR1 is SGHNT and CDR2 is YYREEE in the germline V gene (reference sequence). Variable domain in full (rest from reference TRBV5-4 and TRBJ1-2): ETGVTQSPTHLIKTRGQQVTLRCSSQSGHNTVSWYQQALGQGPQFIFQYYREEENGRGNFPPRFSGLQFPNYSSELNVNALELDDSALYLCASSLFRGRYGYTFGSGTRLTVV.

The chain links TRBV27 to TRBJ2-3; a weak D match, TRBD2 (5 bases). V was pared by 3 bases and J by 4 bases, with 11 bases between. Germline CDR1 and CDR2: MNHEY and SMNVEV (reference sequence). The CDR3 spans 14 residues. CDR3 sequence (DNA): TGTGCCAGCAGTTTCTCGGGGTTTGCAGATACGCAGTATTTT. Residues: CASSFSGFADTQYF.

The chain has TRBV7-8 and TRBJ2-7, with D possibly being TRBD1 (6 bases). Germline V gene data show CDR1 as SGHVS and CDR2 as FQNEAQ. There are 16 residues in the CDR3. Trimming took 5 bases from V and 2 from J, leaving 19 bases between them. The CDR3 DNA is TGTGCCAGCAGCCACCAGGGGCGCCTTAACCCCTACGAGCAGTACTTC. Protein: CASSHQGRLNPYEQYF. Filled out from reference TRBV7-8 and TRBJ2-7, the complete variable domain reads GAGVSQSPRYKVAKRGQDVALRCDPISGHVSLFWYQQALGQGPEFLTYFQNEAQLDKSGLPSDRFFAERPEGSVSTLKIQRTQQEDSAVYLCASSHQGRLNPYEQYFGPGTRLTVT.

The chain uses TRBV5-1 and TRBJ1-4, with 8 nucleotides matching TRBD1. The germline CDR1 and CDR2 sequences are SGHRS and YFSETQ. CDR3 length: 15 amino acids. Trimming at V came to 4 bases and at J to 7 bases, leaving 9 bases not matched to a gene. DNA of the CDR3: TGCGCCAGCAGCCGAGACACAGGGGGTGGTGAAAAACTGTTTTTT. Protein sequence: CASSRDTGGGEKLFF.

This clone was found once. The chain uses TRBV4-2 and TRBJ2-3; D not resolved. This CDR3 is 13 amino acids long. Germline CDR1 is LGHNA and CDR2 is YNFKEQ. V was shortened by 0 bases and J by 8 bases, with 9 bases between the two germline ends. CDR3: CASSQDGAATQYF. CDR3 coding DNA: TGTGCCAGCAGCCAAGACGGAGCTGCTACGCAGTATTTT.

This chain links TRBV9 with TRBJ1-3, with a possible D match to TRBD1 (6 bases). The CDR3 runs 17 residues. The V end was cut by 0 bases, the J end by 4 bases, with 17 bases between. Germline-derived CDR1 and CDR2 are SGDLS and YYNGEE. The CDR3 sequence is CASSVDRGSGLGNTIYF. Written as DNA, the CDR3 is TGTGCCAGCAGCGTAGATAGGGGGTCGGGGCTCGGAAACACCATATATTTT.

The chain uses TRBV2 and TRBJ2-7, with no clear D. The length of the CDR3 is 14 residues. Trimming took off 3 bases at V and 2 bases at J, with 11 bases between the two ends. Germline V CDR1 and CDR2: SNHLY, FYNNEI. CDR3 DNA: TGTGCCAGCAGTGACCAAGCTCTGCCCTACGAGCAGTACTTC. As protein: CASSDQALPYEQYF.

This sequence joins TRBV19 and TRBJ2-7; D is unclear. CDR3 length equals 14 residues. Trimming took 5 bases from V and 0 from J, leaving 11 bases between them. Germline values: CDR1 LNHDA, CDR2 SQIVND (reference sequence). The CDR3 loop is CASSFRVNSYEQYF. CDR3 sequence (DNA): TGTGCCAGTAGTTTCCGGGTCAACTCCTACGAGCAGTACTTC.

The gene calls are TRBV18 and TRBJ2-7; D remains unclear. Germline V gives CDR1 KGHSH, CDR2 LQKENI. The V gene lost 3 bases and the J gene lost 6 bases, with 15 bases spanning the gap. This CDR3 is 14 amino acids long. The DNA of the CDR3 is TGTGCCAGCTCACCGGGTCTTGAAGGTCGCGAGCAGTACTTC. Its translation is CASSPGLEGREQYF. The full variable domain, completed using reference TRBV18 and TRBJ2-7, is NAGVMQNPRHLVRRRGQEARLRCSPMKGHSHVYWYRQLPEEGLKFMVYLQKENIIDESGMPKERFSAEFPKEGPSILRIQQVVRGDSAAYFCASSPGLEGREQYFGPGTRLTVT.

V usage is TRBV15 and J usage is TRBJ2-5; D might be TRBD1 (5 bases). The ends were cut back, 2 bases at V and 2 bases at J, with 18 bases in the middle. The germline gives CDR1 LNHNV, CDR2 YYDKDF (reference sequence). This CDR3 spans 17 amino acids. CDR3 DNA sequence: TGTGCCACCAGCAGACCCTTTGGCAGGGTGGATCAAGAGACCCAGTACTTC. It specifies CATSRPFGRVDQETQYF.

The chain carries TRBV30 and TRBJ1-1, with D possibly being TRBD1 (5 bases). V shed 3 bases and J shed 8 bases, with 13 bases lying between them. The length of the CDR3 is 12 residues. Germline assignment: CDR1 GTSNPN and CDR2 SVGIG (reference sequence). DNA of the CDR3: TGTGCCTGGAGGGCCAGTCAGGGAGAAGCTTTCTTT. Encoded protein: CAWRASQGEAFF. Full variable domain (missing parts from reference TRBV30 and TRBJ1-1): SQTIHQWPATLVQPVGSPLSLECTVEGTSNPNLYWYRQAAGRGLQLLFYSVGIGQISSEVPQNLSASRPQDRQFILSSKKLLLSDSGFYLCAWRASQGEAFFGQGTRLTVV.

This chain joins TRBV7-7 and TRBJ2-5; D not certain. The CDR3 spans 13 residues. Germline V gives CDR1 SSHAT, CDR2 FNYEAQ (reference sequence). Trimming took 5 bases from V and 0 from J, leaving 7 bases between them. The DNA of the CDR3 is TGTGCCAGCAGCCAAGCCAACCAAGAGACCCAGTACTTC. It is translated as CASSQANQETQYF.

This chain uses TRBV16 with TRBJ1-4; perhaps TRBD1 as D (5 bases). CDR1 and CDR2 from the germline V gene are KGHSY and FQNENV. The germline V and J ends were trimmed by 4 bases and 5 bases, with 14 bases remaining between them. CDR3 length equals 15 residues. The CDR3 protein is CASSRSATENEKLFF. In nucleotides, the CDR3 is TGTGCCAGCAGCCGAAGCGCGACAGAGAATGAAAAACTGTTTTTT.

The V call is TRBV29-1, the J call TRBJ1-1, with D perhaps matching TRBD1 (6 bases). The CDR3 extends over 16 amino acids. Deletions cut 4 bases from V and 1 base from J, with 19 bases between. Germline V CDR1 and CDR2: SQVTM, ANQGSEA. The CDR3 sequence is CSVAMRGGFGNTEAFF. The CDR3 bases are TGCAGCGTTGCAATGAGGGGGGGATTCGGGAACACTGAAGCTTTCTTT.